This T cell receptor (beta chain) was retrieved from a study of blood T cell repertoires in COVID-19 (dated by TCRdb to between 2020 and 2021). Regarding the study in general: Samples covering the acute and convalescent phases of COVID-19 were provided by collaborators in the United States, Italy and Spain. The repertoires were made available in a free public database intended to serve as a resource for research on the immune response to SARS-CoV-2. Samples came from the ongoing ImmuneRACE study (first 160 participants) plus 1,254 subjects from 6 global collaborators. The dataset comprised deeply sampled blood TCRbeta repertoires from subjects exposed to, actively infected with, or recovered from COVID-19. Sample metadata almost always included a de-identified subject ID, COVID-19 status, age in years and sex. The material from the prospective study consisted of cDNA or gDNA derived from T cells, B-cell-depleted T cells, or PBMCs. Where available, HLA class I and class II types were taken from metadata supplied by the sample provider and were not determined by assay-based typing.

About this clone: Its antigen remains unidentified. The sample holds no much larger clone one base away, and base qualities are not on file.

TCRbeta CDR3 regions were amplified from genomic DNA using the immunoSEQ Assay, a bias-controlled multiplex PCR. In the source study's methods: Within the assay, amplification of reference gene primers was used to estimate how many nucleated cells each sample contained. Sequence reads were collapsed and filtered to measure the absolute abundance of every unique TCRbeta CDR3 rearrangement. For each sample, productive Simpson clonality was calculated by taking the square root of Simpson's diversity index across productive rearrangements. TCRdb stores this immuneACCESS table with in-frame sequences only. Part of the clones is absent; in the studies checked, under half of the shortfall reflects unresolved V genes, and no reason is known for the rest. D and trimming were read from the DNA, whereas the V and J calls and clone size are those reported in that table. The sample data list 300,000 to 400,000 clones, and more than 75% of these were observed just once. The top ten constitute 2.3% of the sample.

Broader findings and caveats from the paper: The amount of clinical and demographic metadata varied by source and participant and was provided uncurated.

One collaborating source in Seattle enrolled patients during active infection and followed them longitudinally through the course of disease. The collaborating institutions used their own protocols to collect whole blood in K2EDTA tubes. For TCRbeta analysis, collaborators shipped samples in one of three forms: frozen whole blood, isolated PBMCs, or DNA extracted from either of those sample types. The specimen sequenced was peripheral blood. The clonotype originates from a woman aged 55 to 70 with COVID-19, enrolled during active disease.

The DNA sequence is given as TGCGCCAGCAGCTTGAGCGGTCGGGATACGCAGTATTTT. This codes for CASSLSGRDTQYF. The chain links TRBV5-1 with TRBJ2-3; TRBD2 is possibly the D segment (5 matching bases). V is cut by 1 base and J by 6 bases, and the space between the germline ends is 9 bases. CDR1 SGHRS and CDR2 YFSETQ are derived from the germline V gene. The CDR3, from cysteine to phenylalanine, totals 13 residues. Only the CDR3 portion is preserved as DNA: 39 bases, with reading frame beginning at the first base.